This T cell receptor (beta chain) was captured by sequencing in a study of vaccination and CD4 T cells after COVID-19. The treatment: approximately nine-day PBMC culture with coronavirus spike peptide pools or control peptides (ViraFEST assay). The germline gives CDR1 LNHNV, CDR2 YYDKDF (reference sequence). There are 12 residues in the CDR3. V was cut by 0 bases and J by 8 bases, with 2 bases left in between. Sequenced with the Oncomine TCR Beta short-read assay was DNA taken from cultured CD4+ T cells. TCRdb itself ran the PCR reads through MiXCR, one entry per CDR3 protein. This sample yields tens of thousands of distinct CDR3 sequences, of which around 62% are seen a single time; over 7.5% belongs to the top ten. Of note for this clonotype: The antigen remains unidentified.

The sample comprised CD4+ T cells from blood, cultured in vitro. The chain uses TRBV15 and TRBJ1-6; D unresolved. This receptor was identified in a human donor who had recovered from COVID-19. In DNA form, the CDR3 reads TGTGCCACCAGCAGAGACTATTCACCCCTCCACTTT. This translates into CATSRDYSPLHF. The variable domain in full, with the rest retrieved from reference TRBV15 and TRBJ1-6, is DAMVIQNPRYQVTQFGKPVTLSCSQTLNHNVMYWYQQKSSQAPKLLFHYYDKDFNNEADTPDNFQSRRPNTSFCFLDIRSPGLGDTAMYLCATSRDYSPLHFGNGTRLTVT.